The 25 T cell receptor beta chains below all came from one sample that was sequenced in a study of blood T cells in healthy people across ages. Alongside a J-beta primer mix, a sample-barcoded 5' primer served in a second PCR lasting roughly 6 to 12 cycles. TCRdb reprocessed the 5' RACE reads via MiXCR and lists one record per CDR3 protein. The sample has around 1.7 million distinct CDR3 sequences, 28% seen once. The source material was blood. The source of these receptors is a woman in her twenties or thirties in good health.

The rearrangement joins TRBV3-1 to TRBJ1-6; D ambiguous. V lost 0 bases, J lost 14 bases, and 8 bases lay in between. Per germline, CDR1 LGHDT and CDR2 YNNKEL (reference sequence). The CDR3 loop spans 12 amino acids. The CDR3 loop is CASSQDSWALHF. The CDR3 bases are TGTGCCAGCAGCCAAGATTCTTGGGCCCTCCACTTT.

As for this clonotype: A single base separates this from a much larger clone, so it may be a read error. This sequence joins TRBV25-1 and TRBJ2-5, with 7 bases identical to TRBD1. Germline trimming cut 5 bases from V and 11 bases from J; bases unmatched to any gene: 17. Per germline, CDR1 MGHDK and CDR2 SYGVNS. The CDR3 runs 15 residues. The CDR3 DNA follows: TGTGCCAGCAGTAAGGGGGCGAGATGGGGCAATGAGCAGTACTTC. Its translation: CASSKGARWGNEQYF.

This clonotype was counted many times. The rearrangement uses TRBV3-1 and TRBJ2-5; no firm D call. Trimming shortened V by 1 base and J by 5 bases, and 8 bases separated the two germline ends. This CDR3 comprises 13 residues. In germline, CDR1 is LGHDT, CDR2 YNNKEL (reference sequence). The CDR3 DNA reads as TGTGCCAGCAGCCAAGTGGCTGCCGAGACCCAGTACTTC. This sequence encodes CASSQVAAETQYF.

This clonotype was counted a few times. This rearrangement joins TRBV6-5 to TRBJ1-1, with D possibly TRBD1 on 5 matching bases. V was clipped by 7 bases and J by 5 bases, with 11 bases between them. The CDR3 is 12 amino acids. Per the germline V gene, CDR1 is MNHEY and CDR2 is SVGAGI. In DNA, the CDR3 is TGTGCCAGCACCCGCGGGGGAACTGAAGCTTTCTTT. Amino acid sequence: CASTRGGTEAFF.

The rearrangement uses TRBV7-9 and TRBJ1-6; 7 nucleotides agree with TRBD1. V lost 3 bases to trimming and J lost 7 bases; unmatched junction nucleotides: 6. The CDR3 extends over 15 amino acids. The germline gives CDR1 SEHNR, CDR2 FQNEAQ (reference sequence). The CDR3 DNA sequence: TGTGCCAGCAGCTTTTCCGGGACAGTAAATTCACCCCTCCACTTT. This sequence encodes CASSFSGTVNSPLHF.

This clonotype was observed a few times. The rearrangement uses TRBV6-5 and TRBJ2-3; 9 bases are a match to TRBD2. There are 16 residues in the CDR3. V lost 0 bases to trimming and J lost 3 bases; unmatched junction nucleotides: 4. Germline V CDR1 and CDR2: MNHEY, SVGAGI. The CDR3 DNA sequence: TGTGCCAGCAGTTACTCGGCGGGAGGGAGAACAGATACGCAGTATTTT. This codes for CASSYSAGGRTDTQYF.

This clonotype was picked up many times. The rearrangement links TRBV5-4 to TRBJ2-7; D possibly corresponds to TRBD1 (5 bases). This CDR3 has 13 amino acids. Germline CDR1 reads SGHNT; CDR2 reads YYREEE (reference sequence). V was cut by 4 bases and J by 3 bases, with 11 bases left in between. CDR3 in amino acids: CASSPQQDYEQYF. The CDR3 nucleotides are TGTGCCAGCAGCCCACAACAGGACTACGAGCAGTACTTC.

This clonotype showed up just a few times. The junction differs from germline at one of its ends, possibly a read error. The chain carries TRBV28 and TRBJ2-5, with D perhaps matching TRBD1 (6 bases). Germline-derived CDR1 and CDR2 are MDHEN and SYDVKM. The CDR3 is 14 residues long. The CDR3 spells CASQGPKFQEPQYF. The CDR3, as DNA: TGTGCCAGCCAGGGGCCCAAATTCCAAGAGCCCCAGTACTTC. Combining the CDR3 with reference TRBV28 and TRBJ2-5 gives the whole variable domain DVKVTQSSRYLVKRTGEKVFLECVQDMDHENMFWYRQDPGLGLRLIYFSYDVKMKEKGDIPEGYSVSREKKERFSLILESASTNQTSMYLCASQGPKFQEPQYFGPGTRLLVL.

Comment on this clonotype: Germline and junction disagree at one end, which may indicate a read error. V is TRBV4-3 and J is TRBJ2-4; D not certain. The J call may be mistaken, given a closer DNA end match to TRBJ2-7. Germline assignment: CDR1 LGHNA and CDR2 YSLEER. This CDR3 has 13 residues. CDR3 coding DNA: TGCGCCAACAGCCACAACAGAGACTACGAGCAGTACTTC. Translated, it gives CANSHNRDYEQYF.

To note about this clonotype: Germline is not matched at one junction end, which may reflect a read error. This chain links TRBV6-2 or TRBV6-3 with TRBJ2-4, with D maybe TRBD2 (5 bases). Germline lookup yields CDR1 MNHEY and CDR2 SVGEGT. The CDR3 totals 14 residues. The CDR3 coding sequence is TGTGCCAGCAGCGAGCGGCTAGCCAAAAACACTCAGTACTTC. Translated, it gives CASSERLAKNTQYF.

The V call is TRBV18, the J call TRBJ2-2, with 8 bases that match TRBD1. J was trimmed by 7 bases and V by 3 bases; bases with no gene match: 4. The V gene's germline CDR1 is KGHSH and CDR2 LQKENI. This CDR3 spans 14 amino acids. The CDR3 loop is CASSPDRENGELFF. CDR3 nucleotides: TGTGCCAGCTCACCGGACAGGGAGAACGGGGAGCTGTTTTTT.

The V call is TRBV15, the J call TRBJ2-3, with 8 bases identical to TRBD1. CDR3 length: 14 residues. The germline gives CDR1 LNHNV, CDR2 YYDKDF (reference sequence). The J segment lost 2 bases and the V segment lost 3 bases, leaving 1 base of the junction unmatched. CDR3 sequence: CATSRTGVTDTQYF. The CDR3 bases are TGTGCCACCAGCAGGACAGGGGTCACAGATACGCAGTATTTT.

This chain uses TRBV5-6 with TRBJ2-2; D is unresolved. Germline lookup yields CDR1 SGHDT and CDR2 YYEEEE. The CDR3 length is 13 residues. Deletions cut 4 bases from V and 7 bases from J, with 11 bases between. The CDR3, as DNA: TGTGCCAGCAGCCGCACATATGTCGGGGAGCTGTTTTTT. Translating it yields CASSRTYVGELFF. Full variable domain (outside the CDR3, taken from reference TRBV5-6 and TRBJ2-2): DAGVTQSPTHLIKTRGQQVTLRCSPKSGHDTVSWYQQALGQGPQFIFQYYEEEERQRGNFPDRFSGHQFPNYSSELNVNALLLGDSALYLCASSRTYVGELFFGEGSRLTVL.

This clonotype was counted a few times. The chain employs TRBV25-1 and TRBJ1-1, with 10 positions matching TRBD1. V shed 6 bases, J shed 7 bases, and the junction held 5 bases outside the gene matches. The germline V gene encodes CDR1 MGHDK and CDR2 SYGVNS. This CDR3 is 13 amino acids long. The CDR3 loop reads CASRGQGMYEAFF. Written as DNA, the CDR3 is TGTGCCAGCAGGGGACAGGGGATGTATGAAGCTTTCTTT. Looking up the rest from reference TRBV25-1 and TRBJ1-1 gives the full variable domain: EADIYQTPRYLVIGTGKKITLECSQTMGHDKMYWYQQDPGMELHLIHYSYGVNSTEKGDLSSESTVSRIRTEHFPLTLESARPSHTSQYLCASRGQGMYEAFFGQGTRLTVV.

As concerns this clonotype: It may be a read error: a sequence one base away is much more abundant. The chain joins TRBV12-3 or TRBV12-4 to TRBJ2-1; D call uncertain. The CDR3 is made up of 12 amino acids. In DNA, the CDR3 is TGTGCCAGCAGTTTTGTCTACAATGAGCAGTTATTC. Translating it yields CASSFVYNEQLF.

The rearrangement links TRBV15 to TRBJ2-3; tentative D call: TRBD2 (6 bases). V lost 5 bases and J 4 bases, leaving 19 bases between the germline ends. The CDR3 consists of 16 residues. Germline loops: CDR1 LNHNV, CDR2 YYDKDF (reference sequence). The CDR3 loop is CATSAHPGSPPDTQYF. The CDR3 DNA follows: TGTGCCACCAGCGCCCACCCCGGGAGTCCCCCAGATACGCAGTATTTT.

This chain connects TRBV2 to TRBJ2-7, with 10 bases that match TRBD2. The CDR3 is 18 residues long. J lost 0 bases, V lost 8 bases, and 16 bases had no gene match. Germline-derived CDR1 and CDR2 are SNHLY and FYNNEI. CDR3 in amino acids: CASGASGTSALFSYEQYF. Here the CDR3 DNA reads TGTGCCAGCGGGGCCAGTGGGACTAGCGCCCTCTTCTCCTACGAGCAGTACTTC.

Note on this clonotype: A much more abundant neighbour one base away suggests this may be a read error. The V gene is TRBV20-1, the J gene TRBJ2-5; 7 bases match TRBD1. Germline CDR1 is DFQATT and CDR2 is SNEGSKA (reference sequence). This CDR3 spans 13 amino acids. DNA of the CDR3: TGCAGTGCCCCAGGGCAGGGGGAAAAGACCCGGTACTTC. This codes for CSAPGQGEKTRYF.

In this sample, this clonotype turned up a few times. The junction shows a germline mismatch at one end, possibly a read error. CDR3 nucleotide sequence: TGTGCCGGCAGCCAGGGGACAGGGACAAACATTCAGTACTTC. Its translation is CAGSQGTGTNIQYF. The J gene is TRBJ2-4, the V gene TRBV7-6; 9 positions match TRBD1. Germline lookup yields CDR1 SGHVS and CDR2 FNYEAQ. CDR3 length: 14 residues.

This CDR3 is CASSMTSGRMGGELFF. CDR3 DNA sequence: TGTGCCAGCAGTATGACTAGCGGGAGGATGGGCGGGGAGCTGTTTTTT. V gene TRBV27 combines with J gene TRBJ2-2; 13 bases fit TRBD2. CDR3 length equals 16 residues. V lost 5 bases to trimming and J lost 7 bases; unmatched junction nucleotides: 7. Germline CDR1 and CDR2: MNHEY and SMNVEV (reference sequence).

The sample holds many counts of this clonotype. The chain couples TRBV6-6 to TRBJ2-1, with 12 nucleotides matching TRBD2. CDR1 and CDR2 (germline): MNHNY, SVGAGI (reference sequence). This CDR3 is built from 17 residues. Trimming took 0 bases from V and 8 from J; bases not matched to a gene: 8. CDR3 in amino acids: CASSYSTSGSRRDEQFF. The DNA of the CDR3 is TGTGCCAGCAGTTACTCGACTAGCGGGAGTCGGAGGGATGAGCAGTTCTTC.

This clonotype showed up many times. The chain employs TRBV4-3 and TRBJ2-7, with D uncertain. This CDR3 has 14 residues. Germline-derived CDR1 and CDR2 are LGHNA and YSLEER. V shed 1 base and J shed 7 bases, with 14 bases lying between them. This CDR3 is CASSQATGLREQYF. For the CDR3, the DNA is TGCGCCAGCAGCCAAGCCACCGGGTTGAGGGAGCAGTACTTC.

To note about this clonotype: A clone one base away is much larger, so this may be a read error. The chain employs TRBV20-1 and TRBJ2-3; TRBD1 aligns across 7 bases. Germline loops: CDR1 DFQATT, CDR2 SNEGSKA (reference sequence). The CDR3 extends over 11 amino acids. CDR3 in amino acids: CSASWTGTQYF. Written as DNA, the CDR3 is TGCAGTGCTAGCTGGACAGGTACGCAGTATTTT.

The chain employs TRBV5-1 and TRBJ2-1; either TRBD1 or TRBD2 may supply D (5 bases each). The CDR3 contains 15 residues. V lost 5 bases and J lost 10, with 22 bases in between. Per germline, CDR1 SGHRS and CDR2 YFSETQ. The CDR3 protein is CASRAGTIISVEQFF. CDR3 coding DNA: TGCGCCAGCAGGGCCGGGACCATCATTTCCGTCGAGCAGTTCTTC.

This clonotype was recorded a few times. An end of the junction does not agree with germline; a read error may underlie this. The chain recombines TRBV9 with TRBJ2-5; TRBD2 aligns across 10 bases. Germline CDR1 SGDLS, CDR2 YYNGEE. The CDR3 runs 14 residues. The CDR3 is CVSERGGLQETQYF. The CDR3 DNA follows: TGTGTCAGCGAGCGGGGGGGATTACAAGAGACCCAGTACTTC.